The rows below give T cell receptor beta chains drawn from one sample of a study of identical twins. TCRdb itself ran the 5' RACE reads through MiXCR, one entry per CDR3 protein. Of roughly 500,000 distinct CDR3 sequences listed, 22% are singletons. In addition, the sample was reused for a study of T cells expressing NK-cell markers.

The specimen sequenced was CD4+ T cells sorted from blood. The receptors shown here come from a woman younger than 35 in good health. The CDR3 runs from the conserved cysteine through the conserved F or W. A D gene is named only where the DNA matches it firmly. Clone size is not always given. Where it is, it says once, few, many or a class for expanded clones.

V: TRBV7-9
size: few
J: TRBJ1-1
D: NA
DNA: TGTGCCAGCAGCGGATTCGGGGTATTGGGCACTGAAGCTTTCTTT
CDR3: CASSGFGVLGTEAFF

V: TRBV3-1
size: few
J: TRBJ2-5
D: NA
DNA: TGTGCCAGCAGCCAGACAAAGTCCCAAGAGACCCAGTACTTC
CDR3: CASSQTKSQETQYF

V: TRBV6-2/TRBV6-3
size: few
J: TRBJ2-1
D: TRBD2
DNA: TGTGCCAGCACCCACCACCGGACTAGCGGTTTTAATGAGCAGTTCTTC
CDR3: CASTHHRTSGFNEQFF

V: TRBV9
size: once
J: TRBJ1-2
D: TRBD1
DNA: TGTGCCAGCAGCAGTCGGTCAGGGGGCGGATATGGCTACACCTTC
CDR3: CASSSRSGGGYGYTF

V: TRBV6-5
size: many
J: TRBJ2-7
D: NA
DNA: TGTGCCAGCAGTTACTCCCGCTACGAGCAGTACTTC
CDR3: CASSYSRYEQYF

V: TRBV9
size: many
J: TRBJ2-7
D: NA
DNA: TGTGCCAGCAGCGTAGGGGGCACCTACGAGCAGTACTTC
CDR3: CASSVGGTYEQYF

V: TRBV18
size: many
J: TRBJ2-1
D: TRBD2
DNA: TGTGCCAGCTCACGGGGACTAGCAAGCAATGAGCAGTTCTTC
CDR3: CASSRGLASNEQFF

V: TRBV7-2
size: NA
J: TRBJ2-7
D: NA
DNA: TGTGCCAGCAGCTCACTAGGACAGCCAAAATTCACCTACGAGCAGTACTTC
CDR3: CASSSLGQPKFTYEQYF

V: TRBV3-1
size: few
J: TRBJ2-5
D: NA
DNA: TGTGCCAGCAGGATACTTGGGGAGACCCAGTACTTC
CDR3: CASRILGETQYF

V: TRBV4-2
size: few
J: TRBJ2-2
D: TRBD2
DNA: TGTGCCAGCAGATCTAGCGGGGGGTCCACCGGGGAGCTGTTTTTT
CDR3: CASRSSGGSTGELFF

V: TRBV15
size: NA
J: TRBJ2-3
D: NA
DNA: TGTGCCACCAGCAGAAAACGACTCCTAGATACGCAGTATTTT
CDR3: CATSRKRLLDTQYF

V: TRBV6-5
size: NA
J: TRBJ2-1
D: TRBD1
DNA: TGTGCCAGCAGTTACTCGGGACAGGGGTGGAATGAGCAGTTCTTC
CDR3: CASSYSGQGWNEQFF

V: TRBV7-9
size: NA
J: TRBJ2-2
D: TRBD2
DNA: TGTGCCAGCAACGCAGGGTCGGCGGGAGGGCCTGCCGGGGAGCTGTTTTTT
CDR3: CASNAGSAGGPAGELFF

V: TRBV5-6
size: few
J: TRBJ2-3
D: NA
DNA: TGTGCCAGCAGTAGTGTGACAGCTAGCACAGATACGCAGTATTTT
CDR3: CASSSVTASTDTQYF

V: TRBV20-1
size: NA
J: TRBJ1-5
D: NA
DNA: TGCAGTGCAAACAGGGTTGGAAGCAATCAGCCCCAGCATTTT
CDR3: CSANRVGSNQPQHF

V: TRBV6-2/TRBV6-3
size: NA
J: TRBJ2-7
D: NA
DNA: TGTGCCAGCTTCCGACTACTCAACGAGCAGTACTTC
CDR3: CASFRLLNEQYF

V: TRBV11-3
size: NA
J: TRBJ2-1
D: TRBD1
DNA: TGTGCCAGCAGCTTCCTTGGGACAGGGAGGAATGAGCAGTTCTTC
CDR3: CASSFLGTGRNEQFF

V: TRBV11-2
size: NA
J: TRBJ2-2
D: TRBD2
DNA: TGTGCCAGCAGACCATCGGATCAGCGGGGCGGGGAGCTGTTTTTT
CDR3: CASRPSDQRGGELFF

V: TRBV7-2
size: NA
J: TRBJ2-3
D: NA
DNA: TGTGCCAGCAGCCCTAGGGAGGCCAGCACAGATACGCAGTATTTT
CDR3: CASSPREASTDTQYF

V: TRBV7-2
size: NA
J: TRBJ2-7
D: TRBD1
DNA: TGTGCCAGCAGTTTAGAGGACAGGGGGCAGTACTTC
CDR3: CASSLEDRGQYF

V: TRBV20-1
size: many
J: TRBJ2-7
D: NA
DNA: TGCAGTGCTAGAGATGTAGGAGCCTCCTACGAGCAGTACTTC
CDR3: CSARDVGASYEQYF

V: TRBV30
size: NA
J: TRBJ2-3
D: TRBD2
DNA: TGTGCCTGGAAGGGCAGGGCGGGACTAGCGGTCAAAGGGAGGGATACGCAGTATTTT
CDR3: CAWKGRAGLAVKGRDTQYF

V: TRBV20-1
size: few
J: TRBJ2-1
D: TRBD2
DNA: TGCAGTGCTAGGTCCACTAGCGAGAAAGAAGGGGAGCAGTTCTTC
CDR3: CSARSTSEKEGEQFF

V: TRBV20-1
size: NA
J: TRBJ1-4
D: TRBD1
DNA: TGCAGTGCCACGACAGGGAATAATGAAAAACTGTTTTTT
CDR3: CSATTGNNEKLFF

V: TRBV6-5
size: NA
J: TRBJ1-2
D: NA
DNA: TGTGCCAGCAGTTACTCATGGGCCGATAACTATGGCTACACCTTC
CDR3: CASSYSWADNYGYTF

V: TRBV6-1
size: NA
J: TRBJ1-1
D: NA
DNA: TGTGCCAGCTGGAAGGCAGGGTACACTGAAGCTTTCTTT
CDR3: CASWKAGYTEAFF

V: TRBV11-2
size: NA
J: TRBJ2-3
D: NA
DNA: TGTGCCAGTGGGGGCAGATTCACAGATACGCAGTATTTT
CDR3: CASGGRFTDTQYF

V: TRBV12-3/TRBV12-4
size: NA
J: TRBJ2-3
D: NA
DNA: TGTGCCAGCAGCCGGGTCCCCACAGATACGCAGTATTTT
CDR3: CASSRVPTDTQYF

V: TRBV20-1
size: few
J: TRBJ2-1
D: TRBD2
DNA: TGCAGTGCTACCGGGACTAGCTCCTACAATGAGCAGTTCTTC
CDR3: CSATGTSSYNEQFF

V: TRBV12-5
size: NA
J: TRBJ2-5
D: NA
DNA: TGTGCTAGTGGCCCCGGGGAGTGGAGAGAGACCCAGTACTTC
CDR3: CASGPGEWRETQYF

V: TRBV7-8
size: few
J: TRBJ2-2
D: NA
DNA: TGTGCCAGCAGCCCTCGGGGTTCCTTGAACACCGGGGAGCTGTTTTTT
CDR3: CASSPRGSLNTGELFF

V: TRBV6-5
size: few
J: TRBJ2-7
D: NA
DNA: TGTGCCAGCAGTTCTCCGGGACTTTCCTACGAGCAGTACTTC
CDR3: CASSSPGLSYEQYF

V: TRBV5-1
size: many
J: TRBJ2-1
D: TRBD1
DNA: TGCGCCAGCAGGCCAGGGACAGTTCAGGCCAATGAGCAGTTCTTC
CDR3: CASRPGTVQANEQFF

V: TRBV29-1
size: few
J: TRBJ2-6
D: NA
DNA: TGCAGCGTTGAAGTTAGGGCTGCTAGCTCTGGGGCCAACGTCCTGACTTTC
CDR3: CSVEVRAASSGANVLTF

V: TRBV5-1
size: NA
J: TRBJ2-7
D: NA
DNA: TGCGCCAGCAGCCCCGCGGAGGGTGGGAGAATCAACGAGCAGTACTTC
CDR3: CASSPAEGGRINEQYF